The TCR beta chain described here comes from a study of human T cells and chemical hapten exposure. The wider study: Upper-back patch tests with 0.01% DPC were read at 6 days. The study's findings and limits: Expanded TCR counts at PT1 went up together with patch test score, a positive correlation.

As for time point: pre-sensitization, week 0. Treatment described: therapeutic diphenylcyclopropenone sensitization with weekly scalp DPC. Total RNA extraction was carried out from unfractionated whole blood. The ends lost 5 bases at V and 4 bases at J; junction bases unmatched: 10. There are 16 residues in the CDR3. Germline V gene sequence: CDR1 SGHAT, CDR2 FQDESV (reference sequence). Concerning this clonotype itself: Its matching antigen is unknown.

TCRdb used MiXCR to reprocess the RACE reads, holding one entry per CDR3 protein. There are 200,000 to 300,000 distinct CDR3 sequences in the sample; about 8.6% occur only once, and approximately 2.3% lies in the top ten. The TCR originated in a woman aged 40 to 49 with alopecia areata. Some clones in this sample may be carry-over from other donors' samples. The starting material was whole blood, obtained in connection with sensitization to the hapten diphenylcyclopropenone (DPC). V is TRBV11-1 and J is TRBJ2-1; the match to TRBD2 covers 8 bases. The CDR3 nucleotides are TGTGCCAGCAGCGGATTCTTTAGCGGGACTTACAATGAGCAGTTCTTC. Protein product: CASSGFFSGTYNEQFF.